Shown below are 32 T cell receptor beta chains from a single sample sequenced in a study of blood T cell repertoires in COVID-19. The data were produced by immunoSEQ multiplex PCR, yet TCRdb's version contains in-frame clones alone and is incomplete. In the table there are about 200,000 clones, roughly 80% of which are singletons. What was sequenced was peripheral blood. These receptors originate from a woman aged 40 to 50 with COVID-19, enrolled during active disease.

The rearrangement links TRBV6-2 or TRBV6-3 to TRBJ2-7; 8 nucleotides align to TRBD1. Germline CDR1 and CDR2: MNHEY and SVGEGT. The CDR3 runs 18 residues. Losses at the gene ends were 2 bases for V and 5 bases for J; bases not matched to a gene: 17. The CDR3 nucleotides are TGTGCCAGCAGTTACACCCTGATAATACCGGGACAGGAGGACGAGCAGTACTTC. Its protein is CASSYTLIIPGQEDEQYF.

CDR3 DNA sequence: TGTGCCAGCAGCCCCTGGGAGGGCGAGCAGTACTTC. Amino acids: CASSPWEGEQYF. The rearrangement joins TRBV11-2 to TRBJ2-7, with 7 bases matching TRBD2. This CDR3 has 12 amino acids. Germline-derived CDR1 and CDR2 are SGHAT and FQNNGV. V dropped 5 bases and J dropped 6; count of bases not matched to a gene: 4.

The chain couples TRBV5-1 to TRBJ1-6, with 12 bases that match TRBD1. Trimming removed 4 bases from V and 8 bases from J; junction bases left unmatched: 7. Germline CDR1 and CDR2: SGHRS and YFSETQ. This CDR3 is built from 16 residues. The DNA of the CDR3 is TGCGCCAGCAGCGCCGGGACAGGGGGCCAGGATTCACCCCTCCACTTT. This translates into CASSAGTGGQDSPLHF.

Here the CDR3 DNA reads TGTGCCAGCAGCCTAGACCCGGGGACCTACGAGCAGTACTTC. This gives the protein CASSLDPGTYEQYF. The chain is built from TRBV7-2 and TRBJ2-7; TRBD2 might be the D (5 bases). Trimming took off 5 bases at V and 2 bases at J, with 13 bases between the two ends. The V gene's germline CDR1 is SGHTA and CDR2 FQGNSA. The CDR3 runs to 14 residues.

J is TRBJ2-2 and V is TRBV6-5; maybe TRBD1 (6 bases). Germline lookup yields CDR1 MNHEY and CDR2 SVGAGI. V lost 5 bases and J 2 bases, leaving 9 bases between the germline ends. This CDR3 is built from 14 residues. CDR3 DNA: TGTGCCAGCAGTATACAGGGTAACACCGGGGAGCTGTTTTTT. Amino acid sequence: CASSIQGNTGELFF.

This chain connects TRBV19 to TRBJ2-6; possibly TRBD2 for D (5 bases). Germline V gene sequence: CDR1 LNHDA, CDR2 SQIVND (reference sequence). The CDR3 is made up of 17 amino acids. V dropped 2 bases and J dropped 1 base, with 12 bases sitting between them. In DNA, the CDR3 is TGTGCCAGTAGTATAACCGGGGTTGGGTCTGGGGCCAACGTCCTGACTTTC. As protein: CASSITGVGSGANVLTF.

The rearrangement joins TRBV7-2 to TRBJ2-3, with D uncertain. The germline CDR1 and CDR2 sequences are SGHTA and FQGNSA. The ends were cut back, 5 bases at V and 2 bases at J, with 5 bases in the middle. The CDR3 contains 12 residues. Here the CDR3 reads CASSLYTDTQYF. As DNA, the CDR3 is TGTGCCAGCAGCCTCTACACAGATACGCAGTATTTT.

V usage is TRBV9 and J usage is TRBJ2-1, with TRBD2 matching 7 bases. The J segment lost 7 bases and the V segment lost 0 bases, leaving 7 bases of the junction unmatched. CDR1 and CDR2 (germline): SGDLS, YYNGEE. This CDR3 comprises 15 residues. The CDR3 spells CASSVGGRARNEQFF. In nucleotides, the CDR3 is TGTGCCAGCAGCGTAGGCGGGAGAGCTAGAAATGAGCAGTTCTTC.

The chain recombines TRBV7-9 with TRBJ1-5, with TRBD1 identical over 8 bases. This CDR3 is 14 amino acids long. CDR1 SEHNR and CDR2 FQNEAQ come from the germline V gene (reference sequence). The V and J ends lost 5 bases and 4 bases, in that order; junction bases with no gene match: 4. The CDR3 region is CASSPQGGNQPQHF. DNA of the CDR3: TGTGCCAGCAGCCCACAGGGGGGGAATCAGCCCCAGCATTTT. Complete variable domain (other parts from reference TRBV7-9 and TRBJ1-5): DTGVSQNPRHKITKRGQNVTFRCDPISEHNRLYWYRQTLGQGPEFLTYFQNEAQLEKSRLLSDRFSAERPKGSFSTLEIQRTEQGDSAMYLCASSPQGGNQPQHFGDGTRLSIL.

CDR3 sequence: CAISERVGTSNEQFF. For the CDR3, the DNA is TGTGCCATCAGTGAGCGTGTAGGGACTAGCAATGAGCAGTTCTTC. The chain combines TRBV10-3 with TRBJ2-1; 8 bases line up with TRBD2. Germline lookup yields CDR1 ENHRY and CDR2 SYGVKD. The CDR3 is 15 amino acids. Trimming took 2 bases from V and 6 from J; bases not matched to a gene: 6.

The genes are TRBV5-1 and TRBJ2-2; D is undetermined. The CDR3 has 13 amino acids. V was clipped by 5 bases and J by 6 bases, with 11 bases between them. Germline loops: CDR1 SGHRS, CDR2 YFSETQ. CDR3 sequence reads: CASSPNLSGELFF. DNA of the CDR3: TGCGCCAGCAGTCCGAACTTATCCGGGGAGCTGTTTTTT.

This sequence joins TRBV27 and TRBJ1-6, with D hard to call. Germline V lookup: CDR1 MNHEY, CDR2 SMNVEV (reference sequence). The germline V and J ends were trimmed by 5 bases and 0 bases, with 8 bases remaining between them. This CDR3 contains 15 residues. The CDR3: CASSGPISYNSPLHF. Written as DNA, the CDR3 is TGTGCCAGCAGTGGGCCGATCTCCTATAATTCACCCCTCCACTTT.

This chain joins TRBV13 and TRBJ2-3; 8 nucleotides align to TRBD1. This CDR3 has 14 amino acids. The V gene's germline CDR1 is PRHDT and CDR2 FYEKMQ (reference sequence). J lost 5 bases, V lost 5 bases, and 6 bases had no gene match. The CDR3 region is CASSLDRAVDTQYF. The CDR3 DNA sequence: TGTGCCAGCAGCCTGGACAGGGCTGTAGATACGCAGTATTTT.

For the CDR3, the DNA is TGTGCCAGCAGTATCCAGGGGGATGGCTACACCTTC. This translates into CASSIQGDGYTF. This chain joins TRBV7-2 and TRBJ1-2; 7 bases align to TRBD1. Germline CDR1 and CDR2: SGHTA and FQGNSA. The CDR3 runs to 12 residues. The junction had 4 bases not matched to a gene; V was cut back by 6 bases and J by 6 bases.

This clone was observed a single time. This chain links TRBV10-2 with TRBJ2-1; D unresolved. The V gene's germline CDR1 is WSHSY and CDR2 SAAADI. CDR3 length: 17 residues. The germline V and J ends were trimmed by 4 bases and 0 bases, with 16 bases remaining between them. CDR3 sequence: CASSVEHQTFSYNEQFF. The CDR3 DNA follows: TGCGCCAGCAGTGTCGAACATCAAACGTTCTCCTACAATGAGCAGTTCTTC.

V and J are TRBV27 and TRBJ1-6, with D tentatively TRBD1 (5 bases). The CDR3 spans 15 residues. V was pared by 5 bases and J by 10 bases, with 18 bases between. Germline V lookup: CDR1 MNHEY, CDR2 SMNVEV (reference sequence). This CDR3 reads CASSPGREGRSPLHF. The CDR3 DNA reads TGTGCCAGCAGTCCGGGAAGGGAGGGGCGCTCACCCCTCCACTTT.

The J gene is TRBJ2-3, the V gene TRBV11-3; unclear D gene. This CDR3 has 16 amino acids. Germline V gene lookup returns CDR1 SGHNT and CDR2 YENEEA. V was clipped by 0 bases and J by 1 base, with 11 bases between them. The CDR3 sequence: CASSLDNRVGTDTQYF. The CDR3 DNA reads as TGTGCCAGCAGCTTAGATAATCGAGTAGGCACAGATACGCAGTATTTT.

The chain combines TRBV24-1 with TRBJ2-1, with 11 bases fitting TRBD2. Germline trimming cut 9 bases from V and 4 bases from J; bases unmatched to any gene: 13. The germline V gene encodes CDR1 KGHDR and CDR2 SFDVKD. The CDR3 loop spans 17 amino acids. This CDR3 reads CATHRATGLAVYNEQFF. For the CDR3, the DNA is TGTGCCACCCATCGCGCCACGGGACTAGCGGTTTACAATGAGCAGTTCTTC.

This clone was seen a few times. The rearrangement joins TRBV11-2 to TRBJ2-2, with 9 bases that match TRBD1. CDR1 and CDR2 (germline): SGHAT, FQNNGV. Unmatched junction bases numbered 8, after V lost 5 bases and J lost 7 bases. This CDR3 comprises 15 residues. DNA for the CDR3: TGTGCCAGCAGCCCTCGGACAGGGGTTATCGGGGAGCTGTTTTTT. Translation gives CASSPRTGVIGELFF.

This clone was counted a few times. The chain has TRBV29-1 and TRBJ2-1; 7 positions match TRBD2. J lost 4 bases, V lost 4 bases, and 7 bases had no gene match. Germline assignment: CDR1 SQVTM and CDR2 ANQGSEA. The CDR3 is 14 residues long. CDR3 in amino acids: CSVARLAEYNEQFF. DNA for the CDR3: TGCAGCGTTGCTCGGCTAGCGGAGTACAATGAGCAGTTCTTC.

The V gene is TRBV4-1, the J gene TRBJ2-2, with TRBD2 identical over 9 bases. The germline V gene encodes CDR1 MGHRA and CDR2 YSYEKL. The CDR3 sequence is 16 residues long. With 4 bases clipped from V and 6 bases from J, the junction kept 9 bases outside the gene matches. The DNA of the CDR3 is TGCGCCAGCAGCCCGAGACTAGCGGATCTCCCCGGGGAGCTGTTTTTT. As protein: CASSPRLADLPGELFF.

The chain uses TRBV3-1 (or the pseudogene TRBV3-2) and TRBJ2-1, with 11 bases aligning to TRBD2. Looked up from germline, CDR1 is LGHDT and CDR2 is YNNKEL (reference sequence). The CDR3 sequence is 17 residues long. The ends lost 0 bases at V and 5 bases at J; junction bases unmatched: 6. The CDR3 protein is CASSQDLSGGADNEQFF. The CDR3 nucleotides are TGTGCCAGCAGCCAAGATCTTAGCGGGGGGGCCGACAATGAGCAGTTCTTC.

This clone was seen a handful of times. The CDR3, as DNA: TGTGCCAGCAGCTTGGGCGCAGGGGTTCTCCACTTT. Translation: CASSLGAGVLHF. The chain recombines TRBV3-1 (or the pseudogene TRBV3-2) with TRBJ1-6; the D gene is possibly TRBD1 (6 bases). Germline V gene sequence: CDR1 LGHDT, CDR2 YNNKEL (reference sequence). V lost 5 bases to trimming and J lost 16 bases, with 15 bases between them. The length of the CDR3 is 12 residues.

The chain recombines TRBV7-9 with TRBJ1-4; 9 bases map to TRBD1. The CDR3 totals 15 residues. The V gene's germline CDR1 is SEHNR and CDR2 FQNEAQ (reference sequence). The V and J ends lost 3 bases and 2 bases, in that order; junction bases with no gene match: 1. CDR3 region: CASSFGTGTNEKLFF. CDR3 nucleotides: TGTGCCAGCAGCTTTGGGACAGGGACTAATGAAAAACTGTTTTTT.

The V gene is TRBV6-5, the J gene TRBJ2-7, with D tentatively TRBD2 (6 bases). The CDR3 has 15 amino acids. The V end lost 2 bases, the J end lost 2 bases, and 13 bases lay between the germline ends. The V gene's germline CDR1 is MNHEY and CDR2 SVGAGI. In DNA form, the CDR3 reads TGTGCCAGCAGTTACGGCGGGAAGCACCCCTACGAGCAGTACTTC. Its translation: CASSYGGKHPYEQYF.

This chain connects TRBV10-3 to TRBJ1-5, with TRBD1 identical over 7 bases. The CDR3 spans 14 residues. Looked up from germline, CDR1 is ENHRY and CDR2 is SYGVKD. With V trimmed by 5 bases and J by 3 bases, 4 bases remained unmatched. This CDR3 is CAISRDRLNQPQHF. In DNA form, the CDR3 reads TGTGCCATCAGTCGGGACAGACTCAATCAGCCCCAGCATTTT.

This chain connects TRBV7-3 to TRBJ2-2; 8 positions match TRBD1. Germline V gene lookup returns CDR1 SGHTA and CDR2 FQGTGA. This CDR3 has 18 residues. V gave up 2 bases and J gave up 0 bases; unmatched junction bases: 8. Here the CDR3 DNA reads TGTGCCAGCAGCTTAGGCAGGGGGCTATCCGCGAACACCGGGGAGCTGTTTTTT. Translation gives CASSLGRGLSANTGELFF.

The J gene is TRBJ1-5, the V gene TRBV19, with TRBD1 identical over 10 bases. V lost 4 bases and J lost 7; bases outside the gene matches: 7. CDR3 size: 15 residues. From germline, CDR1 is LNHDA and CDR2 SQIVND (reference sequence). Written as DNA, the CDR3 is TGTGCCAGTAGTACGGGACAGGGGTCAACGCAGCCCCAGCATTTT. It specifies CASSTGQGSTQPQHF.

CDR3 region: CASSPPSMTGELFF. The CDR3 DNA sequence: TGTGCCAGCTCACCACCGTCTATGACCGGGGAGCTGTTTTTT. The chain recombines TRBV18 with TRBJ2-2, with D uncertain. CDR3 length: 14 amino acids. V was shortened by 0 bases and J by 5 bases, with 7 bases between the two germline ends. CDR1 KGHSH and CDR2 LQKENI come from the germline V gene.

This chain links TRBV11-3 with TRBJ2-1; D may be TRBD1 (6 bases). Trimming shortened V by 4 bases and J by 2 bases, and 12 bases separated the two germline ends. There are 15 residues in the CDR3. Per germline, CDR1 SGHNT and CDR2 YENEEA. The DNA of the CDR3 is TGTGCCAGCAGCTCCAGGGGAGCTACCTACAATGAGCAGTTCTTC. This gives the protein CASSSRGATYNEQFF.

The chain recombines TRBV19 with TRBJ2-7; 7 nucleotides match TRBD2. Germline CDR1 is LNHDA and CDR2 is SQIVND (reference sequence). This CDR3 has 14 residues. The J segment lost 0 bases and the V segment lost 5 bases, leaving 4 bases of the junction unmatched. CDR3 sequence: CASSATSDSYEQYF. The DNA of the CDR3 is TGTGCCAGTAGTGCCACTAGCGACTCCTACGAGCAGTACTTC. Supplemented by reference TRBV19 and TRBJ2-7, the full variable domain reads DGGITQSPKYLFRKEGQNVTLSCEQNLNHDAMYWYRQDPGQGLRLIYYSQIVNDFQKGDIAEGYSVSREKKESFPLTVTSAQKNPTAFYLCASSATSDSYEQYFGPGTRLTVT.

The chain links TRBV5-4 to TRBJ1-6, with 7 nucleotides matching TRBD1. V trimming: 0 bases; J trimming: 8 bases; junction bases outside the gene matches: 11. CDR1 SGHNT and CDR2 YYREEE come from the germline V gene (reference sequence). The CDR3 has 17 amino acids. CDR3 loop: CASSLGRIGTADSPLHF. The CDR3, as DNA: TGTGCCAGCAGCTTGGGTCGGATTGGGACAGCGGATTCACCCCTCCACTTT.